Each of the 11 T cell receptor beta chains below was sequenced from the same sample in a study of T cells after yellow fever vaccination (dated by TCRdb to the late 2010s). Interpreted using the paper, the treatment or condition label stands for: live attenuated yellow fever vaccine strain. Libraries were made using 5' RACE. The instrument given in TCRdb is Illumina NovaSeq 6000. TCRdb reanalyzed the raw reads on its own, using fastp at Q25 for trimming and MiXCR for clone calling, and kept in-frame beta chains. Identical CDR3 protein sequences are pooled into one entry, listed with their most common genes and DNA. A total of some 300,000 distinct CDR3 sequences appear in this sample, roughly a tenth of them only once. The ten largest make up approximately 3% of the sample. The source was CD4+ T cells sorted from PBMCs, collected 45 days after the yellow fever booster vaccination. These TCRs come from a man younger than 35 who received the YFV17D yellow fever vaccine.

This clonotype has only a few counts. The chain has TRBV29-1 and TRBJ1-1; D is possibly TRBD1 (6 bases). Trimming left V 7 bases short and J 4 bases short, with 13 bases between. The CDR3 runs 12 residues. Germline CDR1 is SQVTM and CDR2 is ANQGSEA. DNA for the CDR3: TGCAGCGGTGCAGGGGTTCGCACTGAAGCTTTCTTT. Protein: CSGAGVRTEAFF. Full variable domain (outside the CDR3, taken from reference TRBV29-1 and TRBJ1-1): SAVISQKPSRDICQRGTSLTIQCQVDSQVTMMFWYRQQPGQSLTLIATANQGSEATYESGFVIDKFPISRPNLTFSTLTVSNMSPEDSSIYLCSGAGVRTEAFFGQGTRLTVV.

V and J are TRBV6-2 or TRBV6-3 and TRBJ2-3, with a possible D match to TRBD2 (6 bases). The germline V gene has CDR1 MNHEY and CDR2 SVGEGT. This CDR3 is built from 14 residues. V gave up 2 bases and J gave up 1 base, with 7 bases separating them. The chain's CDR3 is CASSYREGTDTQYF. CDR3 DNA sequence: TGTGCCAGCAGTTACAGGGAGGGCACAGATACGCAGTATTTT.

The rearrangement links TRBV7-3 to TRBJ2-1; 8 bases map to TRBD2. Germline V gene sequence: CDR1 SGHTA, CDR2 FQGTGA. The CDR3 consists of 16 residues. V was clipped by 5 bases and J by 4 bases; unmatched bases: 10. In DNA, the CDR3 is TGTGCCAGCAGCGCATCGGGACTAGGGGAATACAATGAGCAGTTCTTC. Translation gives CASSASGLGEYNEQFF. The entire variable domain, with the rest obtained from reference TRBV7-3 and TRBJ2-1, is as follows: GAGVSQTPSNKVTEKGKYVELRCDPISGHTALYWYRQSLGQGPEFLIYFQGTGAADDSGLPNDRFFAVRPEGSVSTLKIQRTERGDSAVYLCASSASGLGEYNEQFFGPGTRLTVL.

As for this clonotype: One end of the junction does not line up with germline, which may come from a read error. The rearrangement links TRBV7-9 to TRBJ2-5, with unresolved D. The germline V gene has CDR1 SEHNR and CDR2 FQNEAQ (reference sequence). The CDR3 loop spans 15 amino acids. DNA of the CDR3: TGTGCCAGCAGCTTAGCGGAAGGCTACTTTCGAGGAAAGCACTTC. This translates into CASSLAEGYFRGKHF.

The chain links TRBV7-2 to TRBJ2-2; D is unresolved. The CDR3 is 13 residues long. Germline CDR1 reads SGHTA; CDR2 reads FQGNSA. With 7 bases removed from V and 6 bases from J, the gap between germline ends came to 12 bases. The CDR3 coding sequence is TGTGCCAGCACTTCCGGGTTTGCCGGGGAGCTGTTTTTT. Amino acid sequence: CASTSGFAGELFF.

The chain has TRBV5-6 and TRBJ1-1, with D uncertain. The CDR3 totals 13 residues. The germline CDR1 and CDR2 sequences are SGHDT and YYEEEE. Trimming took off 3 bases at V and 4 bases at J, with 10 bases between the two ends. CDR3 amino acids: CASSSVMATEAFF. In nucleotides, the CDR3 is TGTGCCAGCAGCTCTGTTATGGCCACTGAAGCTTTCTTT.

The V call is TRBV20-1, the J call TRBJ2-3; 12 nucleotides align to TRBD2. The CDR3 totals 15 residues. V gave up 6 bases and J gave up 4 bases; unmatched junction bases: 8. Per germline, CDR1 DFQATT and CDR2 SNEGSKA (reference sequence). This CDR3 is CSAKAASGGADTQYF. The CDR3 nucleotides are TGCAGTGCGAAAGCCGCTAGCGGGGGGGCAGATACGCAGTATTTT.

This clonotype came up a few times. This chain links TRBV12-3 or TRBV12-4 with TRBJ2-7; TRBD2 aligns across 9 bases. After removal of 6 bases from V and 4 bases from J, the junction contained 4 bases not matched to a gene. The CDR3 runs to 13 residues. CDR3 loop: CASSSSGVYEQYF. The DNA for the CDR3 is TGTGCCAGCAGCTCTAGCGGGGTTTACGAGCAGTACTTC.

The chain combines TRBV6-5 with TRBJ1-1, with D perhaps matching TRBD1 (5 bases). The CDR3 is made up of 15 amino acids. Germline V gene data show CDR1 as MNHEY and CDR2 as SVGAGI. Trimming removed 0 bases from V and 4 bases from J, with 12 bases in between. CDR3 sequence (DNA): TGTGCCAGCAGTTACTCTTGGGGGGAGGGCACTGAAGCTTTCTTT. Its translation is CASSYSWGEGTEAFF.

In this sample, this clonotype turned up a few times. In nucleotides, the CDR3 is TGTGCCAGCAGCAAGCCCCAGGGGGCAATCACTGAAGCTTTCTTT. This sequence encodes CASSKPQGAITEAFF. This chain links TRBV6-2 or TRBV6-3 with TRBJ1-1; TRBD1 matches at 8 bases. The length of the CDR3 is 15 residues. Germline V lookup: CDR1 MNHEY, CDR2 SVGEGT. V shed 6 bases and J 4 bases; nucleotides not matched to a gene: 10.

This clonotype was observed a handful of times. The chain couples TRBV4-1 to TRBJ2-5, with D perhaps matching TRBD2 (6 bases). Trimming left V 1 base short and J 1 base short, with 10 bases between. From germline, CDR1 is MGHRA and CDR2 YSYEKL. This CDR3 is 15 amino acids long. The CDR3 DNA reads as TGCGCCAGCAGCCAAGTCGCCGGGGGCCAAGAGACCCAGTACTTC. Translation: CASSQVAGGQETQYF.